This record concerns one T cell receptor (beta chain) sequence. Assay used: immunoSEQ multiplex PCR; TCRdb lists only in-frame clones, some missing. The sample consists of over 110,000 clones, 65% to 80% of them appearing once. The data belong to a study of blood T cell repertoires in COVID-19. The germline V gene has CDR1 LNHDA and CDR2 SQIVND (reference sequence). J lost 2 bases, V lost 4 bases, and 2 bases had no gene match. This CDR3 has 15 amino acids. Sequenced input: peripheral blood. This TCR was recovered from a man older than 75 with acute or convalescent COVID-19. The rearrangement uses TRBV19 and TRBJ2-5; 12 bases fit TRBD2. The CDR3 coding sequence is TGTGCCAGTAGTACCCTAGCGGGGGGGCAAGAGACCCAGTACTTC. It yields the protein CASSTLAGGQETQYF.